Following are 9 T cell receptor beta chains from one sample sequenced in a study of blood T cells in healthy people across ages. Together with a sample-barcoded 5' primer, a J-beta primer mix was included in a second PCR lasting about 6 to 11 cycles. TCRdb passed the 5' RACE reads through MiXCR, listing each CDR3 protein once. In the table there are about 730,000 distinct CDR3 sequences, 35% to 45% of which are singletons. The sample consisted of blood. The receptors originated from a woman aged 55-70 years in good health.

The chain uses TRBV24-1 and TRBJ2-3; D might be TRBD2 (6 bases). Trimming cost V 1 base and J 0 bases, with 10 bases left between them. The germline V gene has CDR1 KGHDR and CDR2 SFDVKD. The length of the CDR3 is 16 residues. The CDR3 sequence: CATSDFSRGSTDTQYF. In nucleotides, the CDR3 is TGTGCCACCAGTGATTTTTCGCGGGGAAGCACAGATACGCAGTATTTT.

This chain connects TRBV11-2 to TRBJ1-2, with D unresolved. The V end was cut by 6 bases, the J end by 4 bases, with 9 bases between. This CDR3 has 12 amino acids. Looked up from germline, CDR1 is SGHAT and CDR2 is FQNNGV. The CDR3 reads CASSNTVYGYTF. DNA of the CDR3: TGTGCCAGCAGTAATACAGTCTATGGCTACACCTTC.

This clonotype appeared a few times. The CDR3 loop is CASSQDRGGSPLHF. CDR3 bases: TGTGCCAGCAGCCAGGACAGGGGGGGATCACCCCTCCACTTT. J is TRBJ1-6 and V is TRBV3-1; the match to TRBD1 covers 10 bases. V gave up 3 bases and J gave up 10 bases; unmatched junction bases: 3. Germline V gives CDR1 LGHDT, CDR2 YNNKEL (reference sequence). The CDR3 covers 14 residues.

The V gene is TRBV7-9, the J gene TRBJ1-6; D is possibly TRBD1 (5 bases). V was clipped by 1 base and J by 11 bases, with 9 bases between them. The CDR3 covers 13 residues. From germline, CDR1 is SEHNR and CDR2 FQNEAQ (reference sequence). CDR3 in DNA: TGTGCCAGCAGCTTAGGGGACGTAGCACCCCTCCACTTT. Translating it yields CASSLGDVAPLHF.

This chain joins TRBV27 and TRBJ1-5; perhaps TRBD1 as D (6 bases). This CDR3 has 16 amino acids. V gave up 6 bases and J gave up 2 bases, with 17 bases separating them. Germline CDR1 and CDR2: MNHEY and SMNVEV (reference sequence). The CDR3 region is CASRSYRAGGNQPQHF. For the CDR3, the DNA is TGTGCCAGCAGATCCTACAGGGCCGGTGGCAATCAGCCCCAGCATTTT.

The chain carries TRBV27 and TRBJ2-1; 12 bases map to TRBD2. CDR3 length equals 18 residues. Germline V gene lookup returns CDR1 MNHEY and CDR2 SMNVEV (reference sequence). The trim removed 0 bases at V and 2 bases at J, leaving 5 bases unmatched. CDR3 sequence (DNA): TGTGCCAGCAGTTTATCAAGCCTAGCGGGAGGGCCCTACAATGAGCAGTTCTTC. Translation gives CASSLSSLAGGPYNEQFF.

V is TRBV4-2 and J is TRBJ2-5; 11 bases line up with TRBD1. This CDR3 is 17 amino acids long. CDR1 and CDR2 (germline): LGHNA, YNFKEQ. V trimming: 4 bases; J trimming: 3 bases; junction bases outside the gene matches: 10. The chain's CDR3 is CASSRGVKGQGEETQYF. As DNA, the CDR3 is TGTGCCAGCAGCCGGGGGGTAAAGGGACAGGGGGAAGAGACCCAGTACTTC.

This clonotype was found a few times. The chain uses TRBV30 and TRBJ2-3; a possible D gene is TRBD2 (6 bases). The CDR3 is 13 residues long. The V end was cut by 5 bases, the J end by 3 bases, with 12 bases between. Germline CDR1 and CDR2: GTSNPN and SVGIG (reference sequence). The CDR3 sequence is CAWHLRGTDTQYF. CDR3 DNA: TGTGCCTGGCACCTGCGGGGTACAGATACGCAGTATTTT. The variable domain in full, completed from reference TRBV30 and TRBJ2-3, reads SQTIHQWPATLVQPVGSPLSLECTVEGTSNPNLYWYRQAAGRGLQLLFYSVGIGQISSEVPQNLSASRPQDRQFILSSKKLLLSDSGFYLCAWHLRGTDTQYFGPGTRLTVL.

This clonotype was found a few times. J is TRBJ1-1 and V is TRBV7-2; no clear D gene. The V and J ends lost 2 bases and 0 bases respectively, with 13 bases between them. The CDR3 is 16 residues long. Germline values: CDR1 SGHTA, CDR2 FQGNSA. For the CDR3, the DNA is TGTGCCAGCAGCTTACACGGAGGTTCTATGAACACTGAAGCTTTCTTT. This gives the protein CASSLHGGSMNTEAFF.